The 9 T cell receptor beta chains below were found in one sample sequenced in a study of shared clonotypes between healthy human individuals. CD8 cells classed as naive were CD45RO-negative and positively selected for CCR7, excluding terminally differentiated effector memory CD45RA+ cells. The data were produced by immunoSEQ multiplex PCR, yet TCRdb's version contains in-frame clones alone and is incomplete. The sample has approximately 2,000,000 clones; just under 95% are singletons. Sequencing was done on a sample of naive CD8+ T cells from PBMCs. The receptor set was obtained from a man aged 18 to 30 in good health. Some clones in this sample may be carry-over from other donors' samples.

The chain employs TRBV2 and TRBJ2-1, with a possible D match to TRBD2 (6 bases). This CDR3 comprises 14 residues. Trimming pared 5 bases from V and 2 bases from J, leaving 10 bases between. Germline V gives CDR1 SNHLY, CDR2 FYNNEI. The CDR3 DNA follows: TGTGCCAGCAGTCCGTGGGGGGCCTACAATGAGCAGTTCTTC. This sequence encodes CASSPWGAYNEQFF.

The chain couples TRBV28 to TRBJ2-1, with D possibly matching TRBD2 (5 bases). V was shortened by 6 bases and J by 8 bases, with 20 bases between the two germline ends. Germline V gene lookup returns CDR1 MDHEN and CDR2 SYDVKM. The CDR3 runs to 15 residues. The CDR3, as DNA: TGTGCCAGCAGGAGCCTTACAGACGTCGGGGATGAGCAGTTCTTC. Its protein product is CASRSLTDVGDEQFF.

The chain links TRBV5-1 to TRBJ1-1; D possibly corresponds to TRBD1 (5 bases). This CDR3 has 18 residues. Germline V gene data show CDR1 as SGHRS and CDR2 as YFSETQ. The V and J ends lost 4 bases and 4 bases respectively, with 26 bases between them. DNA for the CDR3: TGCGCCAGCAGCCCCCCGATCCTAACGGGCAGGGTGGGCACTGAAGCTTTCTTT. Its translation is CASSPPILTGRVGTEAFF.

As for this clone: At the DNA level, this CDR3 is encoded by other sequences in the same sample as well. The chain joins TRBV7-9 to TRBJ2-7; D gene ambiguous. Germline V gene lookup returns CDR1 SEHNR and CDR2 FQNEAQ (reference sequence). Trimming stripped 1 base from V and 3 bases from J, with 4 bases between. The CDR3 consists of 12 residues. CDR3 in DNA: TGTGCCAGCAGCTTAGACCACTACGAGCAGTACTTC. It yields the protein CASSLDHYEQYF.

This chain connects TRBV27 to TRBJ1-1; D possibly corresponds to TRBD1 (6 bases). The CDR3 consists of 15 residues. Trimming took 5 bases from V and 2 from J, leaving 15 bases between them. Germline values: CDR1 MNHEY, CDR2 SMNVEV (reference sequence). In nucleotides, the CDR3 is TGTGCCAGCAGTCCGATGACAGGCGGAAACACTGAAGCTTTCTTT. Protein product: CASSPMTGGNTEAFF.

This rearrangement joins TRBV5-6 to TRBJ1-2; possibly TRBD1 for D (5 bases). Per the germline V gene, CDR1 is SGHDT and CDR2 is YYEEEE. V lost 0 bases, J lost 4 bases, and 10 bases lay in between. The CDR3 has 14 amino acids. The CDR3: CASSLVGVSYGYTF. CDR3 in DNA: TGTGCCAGCAGCTTGGTGGGGGTGTCCTATGGCTACACCTTC.

The genes are TRBV6-7 and TRBJ1-1; D is unclear. TRBV6-7 is an ORF; its function is uncertain. V dropped 6 bases and J dropped 0 bases, with 8 bases sitting between them. This CDR3 region has 13 residues. CDR3 sequence (DNA): TGTGCCAGCAGCCCTGACCTGAACACTGAAGCTTTCTTT. Its protein product is CASSPDLNTEAFF.

This clone was recorded once. V is TRBV27 and J is TRBJ2-1; TRBD1 matches 10 bases. This CDR3 contains 17 residues. V shed 5 bases and J 8 bases; nucleotides not matched to a gene: 15. The germline V gene encodes CDR1 MNHEY and CDR2 SMNVEV (reference sequence). The CDR3 nucleotides are TGTGCCAGCAGTGAATTACAGGGACAGGGGATTTTAGATGAGCAGTTCTTC. Translated: CASSELQGQGILDEQFF.

This chain connects TRBV5-8 to TRBJ2-2, with 7 nucleotides matching TRBD1. CDR1 is SGHTS and CDR2 is YDEGEE in the germline V gene. V was pared by 3 bases and J by 0 bases, with 2 bases of the junction left unmatched. The CDR3 has 15 residues. The CDR3 reads CASSWGQSNTGELFF. CDR3 DNA: TGTGCCAGCAGCTGGGGACAGTCGAACACCGGGGAGCTGTTTTTT.